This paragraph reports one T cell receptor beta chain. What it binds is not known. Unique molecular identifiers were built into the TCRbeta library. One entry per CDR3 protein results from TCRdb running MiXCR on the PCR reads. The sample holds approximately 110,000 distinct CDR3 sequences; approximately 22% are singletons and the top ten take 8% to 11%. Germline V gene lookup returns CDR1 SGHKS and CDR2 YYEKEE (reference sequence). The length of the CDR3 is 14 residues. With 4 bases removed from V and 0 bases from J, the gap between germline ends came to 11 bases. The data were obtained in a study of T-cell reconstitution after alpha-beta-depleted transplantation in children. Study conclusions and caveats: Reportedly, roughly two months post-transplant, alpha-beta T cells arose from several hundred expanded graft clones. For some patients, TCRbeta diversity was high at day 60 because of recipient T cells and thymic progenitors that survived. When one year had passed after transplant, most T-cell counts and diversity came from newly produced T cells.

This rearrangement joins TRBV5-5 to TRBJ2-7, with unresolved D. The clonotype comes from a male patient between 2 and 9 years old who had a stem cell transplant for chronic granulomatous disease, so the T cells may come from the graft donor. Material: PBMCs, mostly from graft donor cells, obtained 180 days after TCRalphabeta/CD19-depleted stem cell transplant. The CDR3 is CASSQIVVSYEQYF. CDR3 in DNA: TGTGCCAGCAGCCAGATAGTTGTCTCCTACGAGCAGTACTTC.